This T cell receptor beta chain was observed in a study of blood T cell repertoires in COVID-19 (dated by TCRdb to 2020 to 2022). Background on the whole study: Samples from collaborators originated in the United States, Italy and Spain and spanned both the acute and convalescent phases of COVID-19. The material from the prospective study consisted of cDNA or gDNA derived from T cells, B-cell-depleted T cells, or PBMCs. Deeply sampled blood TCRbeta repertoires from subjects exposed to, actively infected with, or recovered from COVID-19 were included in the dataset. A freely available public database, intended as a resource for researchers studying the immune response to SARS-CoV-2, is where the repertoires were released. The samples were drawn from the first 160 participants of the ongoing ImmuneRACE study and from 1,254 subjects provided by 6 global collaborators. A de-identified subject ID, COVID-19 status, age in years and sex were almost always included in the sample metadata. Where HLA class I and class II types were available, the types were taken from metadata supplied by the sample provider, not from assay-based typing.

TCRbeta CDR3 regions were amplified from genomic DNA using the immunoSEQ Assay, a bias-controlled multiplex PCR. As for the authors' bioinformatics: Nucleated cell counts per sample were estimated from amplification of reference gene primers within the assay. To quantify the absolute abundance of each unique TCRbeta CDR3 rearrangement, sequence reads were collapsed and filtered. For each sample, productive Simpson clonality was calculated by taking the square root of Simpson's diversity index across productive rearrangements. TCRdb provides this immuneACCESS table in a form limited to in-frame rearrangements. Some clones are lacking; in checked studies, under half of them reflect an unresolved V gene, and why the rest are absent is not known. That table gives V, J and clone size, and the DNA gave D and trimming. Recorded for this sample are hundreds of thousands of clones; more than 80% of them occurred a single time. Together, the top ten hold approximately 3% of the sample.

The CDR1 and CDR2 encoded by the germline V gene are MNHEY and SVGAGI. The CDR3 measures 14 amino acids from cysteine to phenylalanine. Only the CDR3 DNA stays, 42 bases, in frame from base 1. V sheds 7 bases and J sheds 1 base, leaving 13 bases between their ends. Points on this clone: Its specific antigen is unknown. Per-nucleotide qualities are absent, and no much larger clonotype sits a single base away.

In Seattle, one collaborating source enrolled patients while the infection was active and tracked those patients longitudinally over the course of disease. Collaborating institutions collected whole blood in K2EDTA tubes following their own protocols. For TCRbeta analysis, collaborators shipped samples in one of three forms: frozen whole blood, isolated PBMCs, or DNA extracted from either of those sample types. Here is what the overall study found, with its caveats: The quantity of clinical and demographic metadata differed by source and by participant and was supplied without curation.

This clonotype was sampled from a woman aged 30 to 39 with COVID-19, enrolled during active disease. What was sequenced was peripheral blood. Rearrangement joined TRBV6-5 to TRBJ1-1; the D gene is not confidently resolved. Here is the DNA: TGTGCCAGCATCCCCCGGGGAGGGAACACTGAAGCTTTCTTT. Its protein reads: CASIPRGGNTEAFF.